The source of this T cell receptor (beta chain) is a study of shared T cell receptors in the human thymus. The V segment lost 6 bases and the J segment 3 bases; nucleotides outside the gene matches: 9. Germline CDR1 SGHDN, CDR2 FVKESK. CDR3 length: 15 amino acids. Assay used: immunoSEQ multiplex PCR; TCRdb lists only in-frame clones, some missing. The profile shows roughly 500,000 clones, about 80% of them singletons. These data also formed part of another study, on human thymus T cells.

This chain links TRBV14 with TRBJ2-5; the match to TRBD2 covers 8 bases. This clonotype was obtained from a boy less than two years old with a congenital heart defect. Specimen: thymocytes. The CDR3 here is CASSLPTAGEETQYF. CDR3 nucleotide sequence: TGTGCCAGCAGTCTTCCCACAGCGGGAGAAGAGACCCAGTACTTC.